The 10 T cell receptor beta chains below all came from one sample that was sequenced in a study of cytomegalovirus exposure and HLA in healthy donors. Sequencing used immunoSEQ multiplex PCR; TCRdb keeps in-frame clones, though not all of them. The data show more than 55,000 clones, roughly 90% seen once. The sample consisted of PBMCs. These receptors were collected from a woman younger than 30 in good health and CMV-seronegative.

This chain links TRBV7-2 with TRBJ2-7, with 7 bases that match TRBD1. J was trimmed by 5 bases and V by 5 bases; bases with no gene match: 12. The CDR3 is made up of 15 amino acids. CDR1 and CDR2 (germline): SGHTA, FQGNSA. The CDR3 loop is CASSPRQGPPHEQYF. The DNA of the CDR3 is TGTGCCAGCAGCCCCAGACAGGGCCCCCCCCACGAGCAGTACTTC. Filled out from reference TRBV7-2 and TRBJ2-7, the complete variable domain reads GAGVSQSPSNKVTEKGKDVELRCDPISGHTALYWYRQSLGQGLEFLIYFQGNSAPDKSGLPSDRFSAERTGGSVSTLTIQRTQQEDSAVYLCASSPRQGPPHEQYFGPGTRLTVT.

The CDR3 loop reads CASSLSVGGAQYF. In nucleotides, the CDR3 is TGTGCCAGCAGCTTAAGTGTAGGCGGGGCGCAGTATTTT. V and J are TRBV7-2 and TRBJ2-3; the D gene is possibly TRBD2 (6 bases). Trimming left V 2 bases short and J 10 bases short, with 13 bases between. Germline V gene data show CDR1 as SGHTA and CDR2 as FQGNSA. There are 13 residues in the CDR3.

The chain recombines TRBV5-1 with TRBJ2-7, with D maybe TRBD1 (5 bases). CDR1 SGHRS and CDR2 YFSETQ come from the germline V gene. The length of the CDR3 is 15 residues. V was shortened by 1 base and J by 2 bases, with 13 bases between the two germline ends. The CDR3 sequence: CASSLNVGRAYEQYF. Here the CDR3 DNA reads TGCGCCAGCAGCTTGAATGTAGGCAGGGCCTACGAGCAGTACTTC.

This clone was observed a single time. The chain carries TRBV28 and TRBJ2-1, with 10 positions matching TRBD1. The CDR3 has 13 amino acids. CDR1 is MDHEN, CDR2 SYDVKM, per germline. After removal of 4 bases from V and 8 bases from J, the junction contained 2 bases not matched to a gene. This CDR3 is CASSSGQGDEQFF. DNA for the CDR3: TGTGCCAGCAGTTCCGGACAGGGGGATGAGCAGTTCTTC.

The genes are TRBV6-5 and TRBJ1-5; D not resolved. The ends were cut back, 1 base at V and 4 bases at J, with 8 bases in the middle. The length of the CDR3 is 14 residues. Germline CDR1 and CDR2: MNHEY and SVGAGI. CDR3 sequence reads: CASSYWGGNQPQHF. The DNA of the CDR3 is TGTGCCAGCAGTTACTGGGGAGGGAATCAGCCCCAGCATTTT.

The table lists this clone with a count of one. The CDR3 coding sequence is TGTGCCAGCAGTGAACCGGTCCTGGGCAATCAGCCCCAGCATTTT. Protein sequence: CASSEPVLGNQPQHF. The rearrangement uses TRBV6-1 and TRBJ1-5, with D uncertain. The CDR3 covers 15 residues. Germline V gene data show CDR1 as MNHNS and CDR2 as SASEGT. The V end lost 2 bases, the J end lost 2 bases, and 10 bases lay between the germline ends.

The V call is TRBV7-8, the J call TRBJ1-3, with a weak D call TRBD1 (6 bases). V was clipped by 4 bases and J by 3 bases, with 16 bases between them. The CDR3 spans 16 residues. The germline V gene encodes CDR1 SGHVS and CDR2 FQNEAQ. The CDR3 here is CASSSLPTGLGNTIYF. In nucleotides, the CDR3 is TGTGCCAGCAGCTCCTTACCAACAGGGCTTGGAAACACCATATATTTT.

On this clone itself: A read error may produce the germline difference seen at one junction end. The CDR3 sequence: CASSRGTLRF. CDR3 bases: TGCGCCAGCAGCCGCGGGACCTTACGGTTC. The chain has TRBV4-1 and TRBJ2-7, with D possibly matching TRBD2 (6 bases). CDR1 is MGHRA and CDR2 is YSYEKL in the germline V gene. The CDR3 spans 10 residues.

CDR3 in DNA: TGCAGCGTTGAAGGTAGCGGGGGGGCCCGAGGCATGGAAACAGATACGCAGTATTTT. This translates into CSVEGSGGARGMETDTQYF. The gene calls are TRBV29-1 and TRBJ2-3, with 11 bases matching TRBD2. Germline V gene data show CDR1 as SQVTM and CDR2 as ANQGSEA. The V gene end was trimmed by 1 base and the J gene end by 3 bases; junction bases not matched to a gene: 15. The CDR3 runs 19 residues.

The chain employs TRBV5-4 and TRBJ2-1; tentative D call: TRBD1 (6 bases). Trimming stripped 5 bases from V and 6 bases from J, with 15 bases between. From germline, CDR1 is SGHNT and CDR2 YYREEE (reference sequence). This CDR3 spans 14 amino acids. CDR3 in amino acids: CASRPGDLLNEQFF. CDR3 DNA sequence: TGTGCCAGCAGACCAGGGGACCTTCTCAATGAGCAGTTCTTC.